This T cell receptor (beta chain) was sequenced in a study of control samples from healthy donors and cancer patients. Profiling relied on immunoSEQ multiplex PCR, and the TCRdb table lists in-frame clones only, not all of them. The sample shows 120,000 or so clones, about 95% of them seen only once. The V and J ends lost 6 bases and 8 bases, in that order; junction bases with no gene match: 5. Germline CDR1 reads MNHEY; CDR2 reads SVGEGT. The CDR3 consists of 14 residues. The chain recombines TRBV6-2 or TRBV6-3 with TRBJ2-1, with 12 positions matching TRBD2. The TCR originated in a man younger than 40 in good health. Sequenced sample: blood. CDR3 sequence (DNA): TGTGCCAGCAGCAGACTAGCGGGGGCTCATGAGCAGTTCTTC. This codes for CASSRLAGAHEQFF.